This TCR beta chain was documented in a study of cytomegalovirus exposure and HLA in healthy donors. Study as a whole: From about 200 million T cells, an earlier analysis saw approximately 110 million unique TCR beta sequences. Study-level findings and limits: V segments that were indistinguishable, TRBV6-2 and TRBV6-3 among them, were omitted from analysis. CMV serostatus was the only immune exposure information that was available.

As to this clone: Antigen unknown.

13 Jbeta primers and 60 Vbeta primers were used for the PCR. Repertoires were generated with immunoSEQ multiplex PCR, while TCRdb's copy carries only in-frame clones and drops some. The profile shows roughly 180,000 clones, approximately 80% of them singletons. The germline CDR1 and CDR2 sequences are MDHEN and SYDVKM. The CDR3 contains 15 residues. Between the trimmed V and J ends, which lost 7 bases and 0 bases, there was a span of 16 bases. The sequenced material came from PBMCs. V is TRBV28 and J is TRBJ2-7, with D uncertain. This sequence was found in a male donor in good health and CMV-seronegative. This CDR3 is CASTLANPSSYEQYF. The CDR3 DNA follows: TGTGCCAGCACCTTAGCTAATCCAAGCTCCTACGAGCAGTACTTC.